This is a list of T cell receptor beta chains from one sample in a study of shared clonotypes between healthy human individuals. Assay: immunoSEQ multiplex PCR; the TCRdb copy retains only in-frame clones and omits some. The sample contains roughly 530,000 clones, 95% to 97% of which appear only once. The specimen sequenced was naive CD4+ T cells sorted from blood. Receptors were obtained from a young woman in good health. The CDR3 runs from the conserved cysteine through the conserved F or W. Each record gives: V gene, J gene, clone size, D gene, CDR3 protein, CDR3 DNA. The D gene is left open where the match is weak. Part of the rows lack a size; the others show once, few, many or a class for expanded clones.

v_gene: TRBV6-6
j_gene: TRBJ1-5
abundance: -
d_gene: TRBD1
CDR3aa: CASSREGQFNQPQHF
CDR3nt: TGTGCCAGCAGCCGGGAGGGACAGTTTAATCAGCCCCAGCATTTT

v_gene: TRBV11-2
j_gene: TRBJ2-7
abundance: -
d_gene: -
CDR3aa: CASSLGTATYEQYF
CDR3nt: TGTGCCAGCAGCTTAGGGACAGCCACCTACGAGCAGTACTTC

v_gene: TRBV7-9
j_gene: TRBJ2-2
abundance: -
d_gene: -
CDR3aa: CASSTRNTGELFF
CDR3nt: TGTGCCAGCAGCACACGAAACACCGGGGAGCTGTTTTTT

v_gene: TRBV30
j_gene: TRBJ1-2
abundance: -
d_gene: -
CDR3aa: CAWIQANYGYTF
CDR3nt: TGTGCCTGGATACAGGCCAACTATGGCTACACCTTC

v_gene: TRBV2
j_gene: TRBJ2-5
abundance: -
d_gene: TRBD1
CDR3aa: CASNKGAVKETQYF
CDR3nt: TGTGCCAGCAACAAGGGGGCCGTAAAAGAGACCCAGTACTTC

v_gene: TRBV29-1
j_gene: TRBJ2-1
abundance: -
d_gene: -
CDR3aa: CSVGGVSYNEQFF
CDR3nt: TGCAGCGTTGGGGGAGTATCTTACAATGAGCAGTTCTTC

v_gene: TRBV6-5
j_gene: TRBJ2-5
abundance: -
d_gene: -
CDR3aa: CASSYLGPEGETQYF
CDR3nt: TGTGCCAGCAGTTACCTCGGGCCGGAGGGAGAGACCCAGTACTTC

v_gene: TRBV7-6
j_gene: TRBJ1-3
abundance: -
d_gene: -
CDR3aa: CASSLALIGAGNTIYF
CDR3nt: TGTGCCAGCAGCTTAGCGCTCATCGGGGCTGGAAACACCATATATTTT

v_gene: TRBV7-9
j_gene: TRBJ2-1
abundance: -
d_gene: -
CDR3aa: CASSPSYRASYNEQFF
CDR3nt: TGTGCCAGCAGCCCAAGTTACAGGGCCTCCTACAATGAGCAGTTCTTC

v_gene: TRBV23-1
j_gene: TRBJ2-7
abundance: -
d_gene: TRBD1
CDR3aa: CASSQPRDRGTYEQYF
CDR3nt: TGCGCCAGCAGTCAACCCCGGGACAGGGGGACGTACGAGCAGTACTTC

v_gene: TRBV7-3
j_gene: TRBJ2-1
abundance: -
d_gene: TRBD2
CDR3aa: CASSQTSGSSYNEQFF
CDR3nt: TGTGCCAGCAGCCAGACTAGCGGGAGCTCCTACAATGAGCAGTTCTTC

v_gene: TRBV5-6
j_gene: TRBJ1-2
abundance: once
d_gene: TRBD1
CDR3aa: CASSSGQVIGYTF
CDR3nt: TGTGCCAGCAGCTCGGGACAGGTTATTGGCTACACCTTC

v_gene: TRBV19
j_gene: TRBJ1-4
abundance: -
d_gene: -
CDR3aa: CASSFNEKLFF
CDR3nt: TGTGCCAGTAGTTTCAATGAAAAACTGTTTTTT

v_gene: TRBV10-1
j_gene: TRBJ2-3
abundance: -
d_gene: -
CDR3aa: CASSERADTQYF
CDR3nt: TGCGCCAGCAGTGAGAGGGCAGATACGCAGTATTTT

v_gene: TRBV7-6
j_gene: TRBJ2-2
abundance: -
d_gene: -
CDR3aa: CASNPGGWLNTGELFF
CDR3nt: TGTGCCAGCAACCCTGGAGGCTGGCTGAACACCGGGGAGCTGTTTTTT

v_gene: TRBV7-9
j_gene: TRBJ1-4
abundance: once
d_gene: TRBD1
CDR3aa: CASSPNRTGRGEKLFF
CDR3nt: TGTGCCAGCAGCCCAAACCGGACAGGGCGGGGTGAAAAACTGTTTTTT

v_gene: TRBV21-1
j_gene: TRBJ2-1
abundance: -
d_gene: -
CDR3aa: CASSIYNEQFF
CDR3nt: TGTGCCAGCAGCATTTACAATGAGCAGTTCTTC

v_gene: TRBV5-1
j_gene: TRBJ2-7
abundance: -
d_gene: -
CDR3aa: CASSSGGTYEQYF
CDR3nt: TGCGCCAGCAGCTCGGGCGGAACCTACGAGCAGTACTTC

v_gene: TRBV15
j_gene: TRBJ1-5
abundance: -
d_gene: -
CDR3aa: CATSLTGYSNQPQHF
CDR3nt: TGTGCCACCAGCCTTACGGGATATAGCAATCAGCCCCAGCATTTT

v_gene: TRBV27
j_gene: TRBJ2-7
abundance: -
d_gene: -
CDR3aa: CASSLRVSVPSGQYF
CDR3nt: TGTGCCAGCAGTTTAAGGGTTTCCGTTCCCTCTGGGCAGTACTTC

v_gene: TRBV25-1
j_gene: TRBJ2-6
abundance: -
d_gene: -
CDR3aa: CASSDGGNSGANVLTF
CDR3nt: TGTGCCAGCAGTGATGGCGGGAACTCTGGGGCCAACGTCCTGACTTTC

v_gene: TRBV6-5
j_gene: TRBJ2-7
abundance: -
d_gene: TRBD2
CDR3aa: CASSYSRGRADEQYF
CDR3nt: TGTGCCAGCAGTTACTCACGAGGGAGGGCCGACGAGCAGTACTTC

v_gene: TRBV27
j_gene: TRBJ1-1
abundance: once
d_gene: TRBD1
CDR3aa: CASSFGQGSEAFF
CDR3nt: TGTGCCAGCAGTTTCGGACAGGGGTCTGAAGCTTTCTTT

v_gene: TRBV6-5
j_gene: TRBJ1-1
abundance: -
d_gene: -
CDR3aa: CASRRQPQADTEAFF
CDR3nt: TGTGCCAGCAGGAGACAGCCTCAAGCGGACACTGAAGCTTTCTTT

v_gene: TRBV20-1
j_gene: TRBJ2-1
abundance: -
d_gene: -
CDR3aa: CSARGHNEQFF
CDR3nt: TGCAGTGCTAGAGGTCACAATGAGCAGTTCTTC

v_gene: TRBV28
j_gene: TRBJ1-1
abundance: -
d_gene: -
CDR3aa: CASSSLPQENTEAFF
CDR3nt: TGTGCCAGCAGTTCTCTACCACAGGAGAACACTGAAGCTTTCTTT

v_gene: TRBV18
j_gene: TRBJ2-7
abundance: -
d_gene: TRBD2
CDR3aa: CASSRGLAGAYEQYF
CDR3nt: TGTGCCAGCTCAAGGGGACTAGCGGGAGCCTACGAGCAGTACTTC

v_gene: TRBV6-5
j_gene: TRBJ2-7
abundance: -
d_gene: TRBD2
CDR3aa: CASSSPEWGGTDEQYF
CDR3nt: TGTGCCAGCAGTTCCCCCGAGTGGGGGGGGACCGACGAGCAGTACTTC

v_gene: TRBV28
j_gene: TRBJ1-4
abundance: -
d_gene: -
CDR3aa: CASSFVRPATNEKLFF
CDR3nt: TGTGCCAGCAGTTTTGTAAGACCTGCAACTAATGAAAAACTGTTTTTT

v_gene: TRBV10-1
j_gene: TRBJ2-1
abundance: -
d_gene: TRBD2
CDR3aa: CASSLGGLGGEQFF
CDR3nt: TGCGCCAGCTCGTTGGGGGGACTAGGGGGTGAGCAGTTCTTC

v_gene: TRBV7-3
j_gene: TRBJ2-5
abundance: -
d_gene: -
CDR3aa: CASSAQGIQETQYF
CDR3nt: TGTGCCAGCAGCGCTCAGGGGATCCAAGAGACCCAGTACTTC

v_gene: TRBV11-2
j_gene: TRBJ2-7
abundance: -
d_gene: -
CDR3aa: CASSSIATLNYEQYF
CDR3nt: TGTGCCAGCAGTTCTATAGCGACCTTAAACTACGAGCAGTACTTC

v_gene: TRBV4-2
j_gene: TRBJ2-2
abundance: -
d_gene: -
CDR3aa: CASSSSNTGELFF
CDR3nt: TGTGCCAGCAGCTCGTCGAACACCGGGGAGCTGTTTTTT

v_gene: TRBV28
j_gene: TRBJ1-2
abundance: once
d_gene: -
CDR3aa: CASSLRRHLDYGYTF
CDR3nt: TGTGCCAGCAGTTTGCGCAGGCACCTCGACTATGGCTACACCTTC

v_gene: TRBV5-4
j_gene: TRBJ2-2
abundance: -
d_gene: TRBD2
CDR3aa: CASSLAGLASNTGELFF
CDR3nt: TGTGCCAGCAGCTTGGCGGGACTAGCCTCGAACACCGGGGAGCTGTTTTTT

v_gene: TRBV5-1
j_gene: TRBJ2-7
abundance: -
d_gene: -
CDR3aa: CASSLQASSSYEQYF
CDR3nt: TGCGCCAGCAGCCTACAGGCAAGTAGCTCCTACGAGCAGTACTTC

v_gene: TRBV29-1
j_gene: TRBJ2-5
abundance: -
d_gene: TRBD2
CDR3aa: CAGGRAEETQYF
CDR3nt: TGCGCTGGGGGGAGGGCCGAAGAGACCCAGTACTTC

v_gene: TRBV29-1
j_gene: TRBJ1-3
abundance: once
d_gene: TRBD1
CDR3aa: CSVTRDSASSAGNTIYF
CDR3nt: TGCAGCGTTACCCGGGACAGCGCATCCTCAGCAGGAAACACCATATATTTT

v_gene: TRBV2
j_gene: TRBJ2-1
abundance: -
d_gene: TRBD2
CDR3aa: CASSLPGLAISNEQFF
CDR3nt: TGTGCCAGCAGTCTCCCGGGACTAGCCATTTCGAATGAGCAGTTCTTC

v_gene: TRBV28
j_gene: TRBJ2-7
abundance: once
d_gene: -
CDR3aa: CASTPMPSYEQYF
CDR3nt: TGTGCCAGCACCCCCATGCCTTCCTACGAGCAGTACTTC

v_gene: TRBV7-9
j_gene: TRBJ2-1
abundance: -
d_gene: TRBD2
CDR3aa: CASSSHSGRDNEQFF
CDR3nt: TGTGCCAGCAGCTCGCATAGCGGGAGGGACAATGAGCAGTTCTTC

v_gene: TRBV19
j_gene: TRBJ2-5
abundance: -
d_gene: TRBD2
CDR3aa: CASSSWDSGSPETQYF
CDR3nt: TGTGCCAGTAGTTCTTGGGATAGCGGGAGTCCAGAGACCCAGTACTTC

v_gene: TRBV7-2
j_gene: TRBJ1-3
abundance: -
d_gene: -
CDR3aa: CASSFNLLGNTIYF
CDR3nt: TGTGCCAGCAGCTTTAACCTTCTGGGAAACACCATATATTTT

v_gene: TRBV6-5
j_gene: TRBJ1-2
abundance: -
d_gene: -
CDR3aa: CASSHRARLGTF
CDR3nt: TGTGCCAGCAGTCACAGGGCCAGGCTTGGCACCTTC

v_gene: TRBV13
j_gene: TRBJ2-1
abundance: -
d_gene: TRBD2
CDR3aa: CASSSRFRGRNEQFF
CDR3nt: TGTGCCAGCAGCTCCCGTTTTCGCGGGAGGAATGAGCAGTTCTTC

v_gene: TRBV30
j_gene: TRBJ1-1
abundance: few
d_gene: TRBD1
CDR3aa: CAWEDRGWTEAFF
CDR3nt: TGTGCCTGGGAGGACAGGGGGTGGACTGAAGCTTTCTTT

v_gene: TRBV5-6
j_gene: TRBJ1-2
abundance: once
d_gene: -
CDR3aa: CASRKWDILYGYTF
CDR3nt: TGTGCCAGCAGGAAATGGGACATACTCTATGGCTACACCTTC

v_gene: TRBV28
j_gene: TRBJ1-1
abundance: -
d_gene: -
CDR3aa: CASSLRPLVAEAFF
CDR3nt: TGTGCCAGCAGTTTGAGGCCCTTAGTAGCTGAAGCTTTCTTT

v_gene: TRBV7-9
j_gene: TRBJ1-4
abundance: -
d_gene: -
CDR3aa: CASSLGSSFQTNEKLFF
CDR3nt: TGTGCCAGCAGCTTGGGCTCCTCTTTTCAAACTAATGAAAAACTGTTTTTT

v_gene: TRBV7-2
j_gene: TRBJ1-2
abundance: -
d_gene: -
CDR3aa: CASSLAPPGGYTF
CDR3nt: TGTGCCAGCAGCTTAGCACCCCCGGGTGGCTACACCTTC

v_gene: TRBV18
j_gene: TRBJ1-1
abundance: -
d_gene: -
CDR3aa: CASSPPGAIGGTEAFF
CDR3nt: TGTGCCAGCTCACCACCTGGGGCGATCGGGGGAACTGAAGCTTTCTTT

v_gene: TRBV25-1
j_gene: TRBJ2-3
abundance: -
d_gene: -
CDR3aa: CASSDLGRTDTQYF
CDR3nt: TGTGCCAGCAGTGACCTGGGCCGCACAGATACGCAGTATTTT

v_gene: TRBV5-6
j_gene: TRBJ2-7
abundance: -
d_gene: -
CDR3aa: CASSLDIGQLILPSYEQYF
CDR3nt: TGTGCCAGCAGCCTGGATATAGGACAGCTGATACTCCCGTCCTACGAGCAGTACTTC

v_gene: TRBV27
j_gene: TRBJ2-2
abundance: -
d_gene: -
CDR3aa: CASRLFGDTGELFF
CDR3nt: TGTGCCAGCAGACTCTTCGGTGACACCGGGGAGCTGTTTTTT

v_gene: TRBV7-9
j_gene: TRBJ1-1
abundance: -
d_gene: -
CDR3aa: CASSTKGRESPAFF
CDR3nt: TGTGCCAGCAGCACCAAGGGGCGAGAATCCCCAGCTTTCTTT